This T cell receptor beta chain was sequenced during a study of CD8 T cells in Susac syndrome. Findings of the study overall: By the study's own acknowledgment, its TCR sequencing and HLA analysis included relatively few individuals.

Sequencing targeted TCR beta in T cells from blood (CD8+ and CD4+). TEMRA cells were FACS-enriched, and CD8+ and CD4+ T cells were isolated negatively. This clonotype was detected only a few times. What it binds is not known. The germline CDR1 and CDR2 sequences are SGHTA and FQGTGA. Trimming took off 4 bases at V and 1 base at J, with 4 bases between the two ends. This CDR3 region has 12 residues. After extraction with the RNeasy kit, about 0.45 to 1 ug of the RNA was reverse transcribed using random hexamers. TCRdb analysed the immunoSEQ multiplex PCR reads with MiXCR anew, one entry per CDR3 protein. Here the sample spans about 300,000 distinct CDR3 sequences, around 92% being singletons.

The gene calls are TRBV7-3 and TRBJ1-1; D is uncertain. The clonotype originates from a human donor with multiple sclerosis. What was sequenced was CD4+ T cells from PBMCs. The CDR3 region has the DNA TGTGCCAGCAGCTGGGGGAACACTGAAGCTTTCTTT. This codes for CASSWGNTEAFF.